This T cell receptor beta chain was sequenced in a study of T-cell reconstitution after alpha-beta-depleted transplantation in children. The CDR3 loop spans 16 amino acids. CDR1 and CDR2 from the germline V gene are MNHEY and SMNVEV (reference sequence). V was shortened by 6 bases and J by 4 bases, with 18 bases between the two germline ends. General study findings and limits: The high TCRbeta diversity at day 60 in some patients came from surviving recipient T cells and thymic progenitors. Where alpha-beta T cells came from about two months after transplant was reportedly several hundred expanded graft clones. By one year post-transplant, T-cell counts and diversity largely arose from T cells that were newly produced.

Unique molecular identifiers were used in preparing the TCRbeta library. MiXCR was run by TCRdb on the PCR reads, yielding one entry per CDR3 protein. The sample records about 980,000 distinct CDR3 sequences, roughly 31% being singletons. A word on this clonotype: No antigen is known for it.

This chain uses TRBV27 with TRBJ1-4; D uncertain. Here the sequenced sample was PBMCs, mostly from graft donor cells, taken 360 days after TCRalphabeta/CD19-depleted stem cell transplant. The clonotype originates from a boy less than two years old who had a stem cell transplant for SCID, so the T cells may come from the graft donor. The CDR3: CASRFSWDSRNEKLFF. The CDR3 DNA sequence: TGTGCCAGCAGGTTCAGCTGGGATAGCCGTAATGAAAAACTGTTTTTT.